This TCR beta chain was found in a study of cytomegalovirus exposure and HLA in healthy donors. As regards this clone: Antigen specificity is unknown.

PCR involved 60 Vbeta and 13 Jbeta primers. Libraries were prepared by immunoSEQ multiplex PCR; TCRdb keeps only in-frame clonotypes and omits some of them. This sample contains under 150,000 clones. Overall study findings and caveats: Being productive about 90% or about 30% of the time was typical of most TCR beta V segments in an earlier analysis.

Germline assignment: CDR1 KGHSH and CDR2 LQKENI. The CDR3 runs to 13 residues. The V end was cut by 4 bases, the J end by 5 bases, with 11 bases between. This TCR was sampled from a woman in her forties in good health and CMV-seronegative. What was sequenced was PBMCs. The chain joins TRBV18 to TRBJ1-2; a possible D gene is TRBD1 (6 bases). CDR3 in amino acids: CASSRGGPYGYTF. CDR3 sequence (DNA): TGTGCCAGCTCACGCGGGGGGCCTTATGGCTACACCTTC.